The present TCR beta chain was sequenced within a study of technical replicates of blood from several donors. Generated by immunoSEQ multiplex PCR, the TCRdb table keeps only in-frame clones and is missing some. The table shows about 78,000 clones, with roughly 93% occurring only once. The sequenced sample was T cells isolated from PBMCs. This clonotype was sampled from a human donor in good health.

The CDR3 protein is CASSLSSSPGYEQYF. CDR3 in DNA: TGTGCCAGCAGTTTATCCTCTTCGCCGGGGTACGAGCAGTACTTC. The V and J genes are TRBV28 and TRBJ2-7; maybe TRBD2 (5 bases). This CDR3 is built from 15 residues. V was cut by 1 base and J by 4 bases, with 14 bases left in between. The germline V gene encodes CDR1 MDHEN and CDR2 SYDVKM.